These 11 T cell receptor beta chains were all obtained from the same sample, sequenced in a study of T cells in Graves' hyperthyroidism and ophthalmopathy. What was amplified from RNA transcripts were TCR beta CDR3 regions. Carried out on the TCR CDR3, a first-round RT-PCR used the HTBI primer set. In TCRdb, the multiplex PCR reads were re-called with MiXCR into one record per CDR3 protein. The repertoire holds 600,000 to 750,000 distinct CDR3 sequences, with roughly 17% as singletons. The sample was blood. All receptors derive from a middle-aged man with Graves' hyperthyroidism.

This clonotype came up a few times. Possible read error: a much larger clone is one base away. DNA of the CDR3: TGTGCCCCCAGGGGGCCGAACTATGGCTACACCTTC. Its protein is CAPRGPNYGYTF. The rearrangement joins TRBV2 to TRBJ1-2; 8 positions match TRBD1. With V trimmed by 11 bases and J by 2 bases, 4 bases remained unmatched. The germline V gene has CDR1 SNHLY and CDR2 FYNNEI. The CDR3 has 12 residues.

This clonotype occurred many times. The chain recombines TRBV2 with TRBJ1-1, with TRBD1 as a possible D gene (5 bases). Looked up from germline, CDR1 is SNHLY and CDR2 is FYNNEI. V dropped 1 base and J dropped 6 bases, with 15 bases sitting between them. The CDR3 totals 15 residues. CDR3 in amino acids: CASSEVPGIIAEAFF. CDR3 bases: TGTGCCAGCAGTGAAGTCCCAGGGATCATCGCTGAAGCTTTCTTT. Supplemented by reference TRBV2 and TRBJ1-1, the full variable domain reads EPEVTQTPSHQVTQMGQEVILRCVPISNHLYFYWYRQILGQKVEFLVSFYNNEISEKSEIFDDQFSVERPDGSNFTLKIRSTKLEDSAMYFCASSEVPGIIAEAFFGQGTRLTVV.

The J gene is TRBJ1-5, the V gene TRBV9; TRBD1 agrees at 8 bases. The V and J ends lost 4 bases and 8 bases, in that order; junction bases with no gene match: 14. Germline CDR1 and CDR2: SGDLS and YYNGEE. The CDR3 consists of 16 residues. This CDR3 is CASSPAETGAGKPQHF. CDR3 coding DNA: TGTGCCAGCAGCCCCGCCGAGACAGGGGCAGGCAAGCCCCAGCATTTT.

This chain links TRBV20-1 with TRBJ1-1, with TRBD1 identical over 7 bases. V gave up 0 bases and J gave up 3 bases; unmatched junction bases: 4. The CDR3 length is 14 residues. Germline V lookup: CDR1 DFQATT, CDR2 SNEGSKA (reference sequence). The CDR3 loop reads CSARDGTGDTEAFF. In nucleotides, the CDR3 is TGCAGTGCTAGAGATGGTACAGGGGACACTGAAGCTTTCTTT.

The table lists this clonotype with a few counts. The J gene is TRBJ2-7, the V gene TRBV29-1, with 8 bases aligning to TRBD2. V lost 7 bases to trimming and J lost 5 bases; unmatched junction nucleotides: 4. Germline lookup yields CDR1 SQVTM and CDR2 ANQGSEA. The CDR3 loop spans 11 amino acids. The CDR3 bases are TGCAGCGCGAGCGGGAGAAACGAGCAGTACTTC. Translated, it gives CSASGRNEQYF.

This chain connects TRBV19 to TRBJ1-1, with a possible D match to TRBD1 (6 bases). V dropped 10 bases and J dropped 0 bases, with 12 bases sitting between them. This CDR3 comprises 13 residues. CDR1 and CDR2 from the germline V gene are LNHDA and SQIVND (reference sequence). The CDR3 DNA sequence: TGTGCCACTCAAGGACAGCTGAACACTGAAGCTTTCTTT. Translation gives CATQGQLNTEAFF.

The table lists this clonotype with many counts. The CDR3: CASSDDNYGYTF. Here the CDR3 DNA reads TGTGCCAGCAGTGATGATAACTATGGCTACACCTTC. The chain is built from TRBV12-3 or TRBV12-4 and TRBJ1-2; D is unresolved. The CDR3 consists of 12 residues. The V end lost 5 bases, the J end lost 1 base, and 5 bases lay between the germline ends.

This clonotype was observed at least ten times. The gene calls are TRBV9 and TRBJ2-1, with D tentatively TRBD2 (5 bases). Trimming pared 4 bases from V and 3 bases from J, leaving 8 bases between. The CDR3 spans 13 residues. CDR1 and CDR2 (germline): SGDLS, YYNGEE. In DNA form, the CDR3 reads TGTGCCAGCAGCCCACTAGTCTACAATGAGCAGTTCTTC. Its translation is CASSPLVYNEQFF.

The sample holds many counts of this clonotype. The chain combines TRBV28 with TRBJ1-5; tentatively, D is TRBD1 (5 bases). The ends were cut back, 5 bases at V and 7 bases at J, with 15 bases in the middle. The V gene's germline CDR1 is MDHEN and CDR2 SYDVKM. The CDR3 has 14 amino acids. The CDR3 DNA follows: TGTGCCAGCAGTCGGCCGGAGGGGAAACAGCCCCAGCATTTT. Its translation is CASSRPEGKQPQHF.

This clonotype was detected many times. The genes are TRBV7-2 and TRBJ2-1; no clear D gene. This CDR3 is built from 15 residues. Trimming removed 3 bases from V and 1 base from J, with 10 bases in between. Germline loops: CDR1 SGHTA, CDR2 FQGNSA. CDR3 in DNA: TGTGCCAGCAGCTTCCTGACTGGTTCCTACAATGAGCAGTTCTTC. The encoded protein is CASSFLTGSYNEQFF.

This clonotype was found once. This rearrangement joins TRBV6-5 to TRBJ1-1; D not resolved. Germline CDR1 is MNHEY and CDR2 is SVGAGI. Trimming pared 4 bases from V and 0 bases from J, leaving 12 bases between. CDR3 length: 15 residues. CDR3 nucleotides: TGTGCCAGCAGTTTCACACGGCTTATGAACACTGAAGCTTTCTTT. Translated, it gives CASSFTRLMNTEAFF.